This T cell receptor beta chain was retrieved from a study of T cells in Graves' hyperthyroidism and ophthalmopathy. Amplified TCR beta CDR3 regions came from RNA transcripts. First-round RT-PCR of the TCR CDR3 relied on the HTBI primer set. MiXCR, run by TCRdb on the multiplex PCR reads, gives a single entry per CDR3 protein. This sample has 300,000 to 450,000 distinct CDR3 sequences, with 15% to 19% found just once. Germline V gene sequence: CDR1 DFQATT, CDR2 SNEGSKA (reference sequence). This CDR3 contains 17 residues. The V and J ends lost 3 bases and 3 bases respectively, with 20 bases between them.

Sequenced: blood. The receptor was isolated from a woman between 18 and 29 years old with Graves' hyperthyroidism that later progressed to Graves' ophthalmopathy. The V and J genes are TRBV20-1 and TRBJ1-4, with D possibly matching TRBD1 (5 bases). The CDR3 region is CSASWALPGVANEKLFF. CDR3 DNA sequence: TGCAGTGCTAGTTGGGCCTTGCCGGGGGTTGCTAATGAAAAACTGTTTTTT.